The next 13 T cell receptor beta chains were all read from a single sample in a study of T cell responses to AZD1222 COVID-19 vaccine. Sequenced by immunoSEQ multiplex PCR; TCRdb stores in-frame clones only, minus some. This table holds approximately 120,000 clones, more than 85% found once. Sample: peripheral blood, taken on day 0 of AZD1222 vaccination. The receptors derive from an adult in good health.

The sample holds one count of this clone. V and J are TRBV10-3 and TRBJ1-5; tentative D call: TRBD1 (6 bases). Germline CDR1 and CDR2: ENHRY and SYGVKD. Deletions cut 4 bases from V and 3 bases from J, with 13 bases between. The CDR3 extends over 15 amino acids. In DNA, the CDR3 is TGTGCCATCAGTGCGTACAGGGCCAACAATCAGCCCCAGCATTTT. It encodes CAISAYRANNQPQHF.

This clone appeared a single time. The J gene is TRBJ1-2, the V gene TRBV29-1; D is ambiguous. Germline V gene lookup returns CDR1 SQVTM and CDR2 ANQGSEA. The V end was cut by 4 bases, the J end by 4 bases, with 7 bases between. The CDR3 loop spans 11 amino acids. CDR3 loop: CSVGQPYGYTF. CDR3 DNA sequence: TGCAGCGTTGGCCAGCCCTATGGCTACACCTTC. Based on the CDR3 plus reference TRBV29-1 and TRBJ1-2, the full variable domain is SAVISQKPSRDICQRGTSLTIQCQVDSQVTMMFWYRQQPGQSLTLIATANQGSEATYESGFVIDKFPISRPNLTFSTLTVSNMSPEDSSIYLCSVGQPYGYTFGSGTRLTVV.

The rearrangement uses TRBV4-1 and TRBJ2-2, with D perhaps assigned TRBD1 or TRBD2 (5 bases each). The CDR3 is made up of 15 amino acids. Per the germline V gene, CDR1 is MGHRA and CDR2 is YSYEKL. Between the trimmed V and J ends, which lost 2 bases and 1 base, there was a span of 8 bases. This CDR3 is CASSQPGRNTGELFF. The DNA for the CDR3 is TGCGCCAGCAGCCAACCGGGACGGAACACCGGGGAGCTGTTTTTT.

The CDR3 DNA sequence: TGTGCCAGCAGCCCCTTGGCTGGGGACAGGTACAATGAGCAGTTCTTC. This encodes CASSPLAGDRYNEQFF. The J gene is TRBJ2-1, the V gene TRBV9; 8 bases map to TRBD1. The junction had 10 bases not matched to a gene; V was cut back by 4 bases and J by 4 bases. There are 16 residues in the CDR3. Germline CDR1 SGDLS, CDR2 YYNGEE. The full variable domain, its missing parts supplied by reference TRBV9 and TRBJ2-1, is DSGVTQTPKHLITATGQRVTLRCSPRSGDLSVYWYQQSLDQGLQFLIQYYNGEERAKGNILERFSAQQFPDLHSELNLSSLELGDSALYFCASSPLAGDRYNEQFFGPGTRLTVL.

The chain's CDR3 is CASSRGGGGYTF. In nucleotides, the CDR3 is TGTGCCAGCAGCCGAGGGGGAGGAGGCTACACCTTC. The chain combines TRBV3-1 (or the pseudogene TRBV3-2) with TRBJ1-2, with D tentatively TRBD1 (6 bases). V shed 4 bases and J shed 8 bases, with 11 bases lying between them. The CDR3 is made up of 12 amino acids. The germline V gene encodes CDR1 LGHDT and CDR2 YNNKEL (reference sequence).

The CDR3 coding sequence is TGTGCCAGCAGCAAACAGGGAGGCGGCAATCAGCCCCAGCATTTT. Protein sequence: CASSKQGGGNQPQHF. The chain is built from TRBV2 and TRBJ1-5; tentative D call: TRBD1 (6 bases). CDR1 is SNHLY, CDR2 FYNNEI, per germline. Trimming left V 6 bases short and J 2 bases short, with 14 bases between. The CDR3 totals 15 residues.

This clone was seen a few times. Its ends do not fully match the called genes, so a read error is possible. This chain's CDR3 is CASSLDRSLTRF. The CDR3 DNA sequence: TGTGCCAGCAGTTTAGACAGGAGTCTGACAAGATTT. The chain couples TRBV2 to TRBJ1-1, with a weak D call TRBD1 (6 bases). Looked up from germline, CDR1 is SNHLY and CDR2 is FYNNEI. There are 12 residues in the CDR3.

V is TRBV21-1 and J is TRBJ2-3; no DNA check was done on the table's D call, TRBD2. TRBV21-1 has pseudogene status. The CDR3 is 16 residues long. The DNA for the CDR3 is TGTGCCAGCAGCAAAAACTGGCGGACTAGCACAGATACGCAGTATTTT. Amino acids: CASSKNWRTSTDTQYF.

The J gene is TRBJ2-3, the V gene TRBV5-1, with no clear D. V dropped 5 bases and J dropped 2 bases, with 12 bases sitting between them. The CDR3 is made up of 14 amino acids. Germline lookup yields CDR1 SGHRS and CDR2 YFSETQ. DNA of the CDR3: TGCGCCAGCAGTGGCGAGTGGACCACAGATACGCAGTATTTT. This translates into CASSGEWTTDTQYF. The variable domain in full, completed from reference TRBV5-1 and TRBJ2-3, reads KAGVTQTPRYLIKTRGQQVTLSCSPISGHRSVSWYQQTPGQGLQFLFEYFSETQRNKGNFPGRFSGRQFSNSRSEMNVSTLELGDSALYLCASSGEWTTDTQYFGPGTRLTVL.

The chain recombines TRBV5-1 with TRBJ2-6, with 8 positions matching TRBD1. V was pared by 5 bases and J by 2 bases, with 3 bases of the junction left unmatched. The CDR3 contains 15 residues. CDR1 SGHRS and CDR2 YFSETQ come from the germline V gene. This CDR3 is CASSQQGAGANVLTF. The DNA for the CDR3 is TGCGCCAGCAGTCAACAGGGGGCTGGGGCCAACGTCCTGACTTTC.

This chain joins TRBV25-1 and TRBJ1-1; tentative D call: TRBD1 (5 bases). Germline values: CDR1 MGHDK, CDR2 SYGVNS. CDR3 size: 15 residues. V was pared by 5 bases and J by 7 bases, with 20 bases between. The chain's CDR3 is CASSPGRGRRDEAFF. In DNA form, the CDR3 reads TGTGCCAGCAGTCCGGGTCGGGGCCGCCGGGATGAAGCTTTCTTT. The complete variable domain, with remaining parts taken from reference TRBV25-1 and TRBJ1-1, reads EADIYQTPRYLVIGTGKKITLECSQTMGHDKMYWYQQDPGMELHLIHYSYGVNSTEKGDLSSESTVSRIRTEHFPLTLESARPSHTSQYLCASSPGRGRRDEAFFGQGTRLTVV.

V usage is TRBV27 and J usage is TRBJ2-1; no definite D call. Per germline, CDR1 MNHEY and CDR2 SMNVEV (reference sequence). V lost 6 bases to trimming and J lost 5 bases, with 8 bases between them. The CDR3 covers 12 residues. CDR3 protein: CASSPPNNEQFF. CDR3 nucleotides: TGTGCCAGCAGCCCCCCGAACAATGAGCAGTTCTTC.

This clone was recorded once. Other nucleotide sequences from this sample produce the same CDR3. The chain is built from TRBV5-4 and TRBJ2-2; D might be TRBD2 (6 bases). Trimming took off 0 bases at V and 1 base at J, with 10 bases between the two ends. The CDR3 totals 16 residues. The germline gives CDR1 SGHNT, CDR2 YYREEE (reference sequence). For the CDR3, the DNA is TGTGCCAGCAGCTTGGATAGCGGAGGGAACACCGGGGAGCTGTTTTTT. Amino acid sequence: CASSLDSGGNTGELFF.